This entry describes one TCR beta chain. This sample was taken from a study of cytomegalovirus exposure and HLA in healthy donors. CDR1 and CDR2 from the germline V gene are SQVTM and ANQGSEA. V was cut by 6 bases and J by 7 bases, with 13 bases left in between. CDR3 length: 12 residues. Profiled with immunoSEQ multiplex PCR; TCRdb holds only in-frame clones, not every one. The table has over 250,000 clones, approximately 83% seen once. Sequenced sample: PBMCs. The sequence came from a woman younger than 30 in good health and CMV-seronegative. V and J are TRBV29-1 and TRBJ1-5, with D tentatively TRBD1 (6 bases). The CDR3 protein is CSVGGLGQPQHF. CDR3 sequence (DNA): TGCAGCGTGGGGGGGCTCGGACAGCCCCAGCATTTT.